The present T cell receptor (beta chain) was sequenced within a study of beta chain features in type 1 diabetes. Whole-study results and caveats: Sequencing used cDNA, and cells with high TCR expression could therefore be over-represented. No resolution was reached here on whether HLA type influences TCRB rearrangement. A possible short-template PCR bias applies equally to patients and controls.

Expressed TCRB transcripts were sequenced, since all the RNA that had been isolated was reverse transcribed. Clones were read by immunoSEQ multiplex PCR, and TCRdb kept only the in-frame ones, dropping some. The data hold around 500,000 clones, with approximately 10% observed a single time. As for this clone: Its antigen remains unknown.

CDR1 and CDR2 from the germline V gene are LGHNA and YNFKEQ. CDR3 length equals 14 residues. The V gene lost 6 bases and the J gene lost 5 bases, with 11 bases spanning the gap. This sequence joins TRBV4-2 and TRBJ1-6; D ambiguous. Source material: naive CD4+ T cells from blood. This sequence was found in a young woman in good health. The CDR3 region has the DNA TGTGCCAGCAGACCCTGGGGAGATAATTCACCCCTCCACTTT. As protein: CASRPWGDNSPLHF.